The source of this TCR beta chain is a study of shared clonotypes between healthy human individuals. It was at deep level that the assay was run. Generated by immunoSEQ multiplex PCR, the TCRdb table keeps only in-frame clones and is missing some. The sample has roughly 480,000 clones; roughly 78% are singletons. There were no recent acute infections or vaccinations among the donors, who were healthy HIV-negative adults. Study-wide points: Only blood was sampled, and tissue TCR repertoires likely differ from blood ones. Only a few donors were included, so the genetic and exposure-history diversity represented was limited.

V shed 2 bases and J 5 bases; nucleotides not matched to a gene: 9. CDR1 and CDR2 (germline): SGHVS, FNYEAQ. This CDR3 spans 16 amino acids. Points on this clone: Its target is unknown.

The rearrangement joins TRBV7-6 to TRBJ2-3, with 8 nucleotides matching TRBD1. Sequences were obtained from PBMCs. The TCR comes from a woman aged 40 to 50 in good health. Some clones in this sample may be carry-over from other donors' samples. The DNA of the CDR3 is TGTGCCAGCAGCTTACAGGACAGGGTCGCGGGAGATACGCAGTATTTT. Amino acid sequence: CASSLQDRVAGDTQYF.